These 10 T cell receptor beta chains were all obtained from the same sample, sequenced in a study of breast tumors, draining lymph nodes, adjacent tissues. TCRdb redid the calling of the multiplex PCR reads with MiXCR, one entry per CDR3 protein. Of some 130,000 distinct CDR3 sequences listed, 20% are singletons. The lymph nodes were axillary draining lymph nodes from breast cancer patients. Source material: axillary lymph node tissue. Receptors were obtained from a female donor with breast cancer. Some clones in this sample may be carry-over from other donors' samples.

This clonotype was picked up many times. This chain joins TRBV4-1 and TRBJ2-2; TRBD2 is a possible D gene (5 bases). CDR1 is MGHRA and CDR2 is YSYEKL in the germline V gene. The CDR3 loop spans 16 amino acids. Trimming took off 0 bases at V and 2 bases at J, with 10 bases between the two ends. CDR3 amino acids: CASSQEVASNTGELFF. The CDR3 nucleotides are TGCGCCAGCAGCCAAGAGGTAGCGAGCAACACCGGGGAGCTGTTTTTT.

This clonotype was counted many times. The V gene is TRBV7-6, the J gene TRBJ2-3; 12 bases match TRBD1. Germline lookup yields CDR1 SGHVS and CDR2 FNYEAQ. This CDR3 comprises 18 residues. Trimming cost V 1 base and J 5 bases; bases outside gene matches: 10. The CDR3 nucleotides read TGTGCCAGCAGCTTAGTTTTCCCGGGACAGGGGGCTAAAGATACGCAGTATTTT. Amino acid sequence: CASSLVFPGQGAKDTQYF. The full variable domain, its missing parts supplied by reference TRBV7-6 and TRBJ2-3, is GAGVSQSPRYKVTKRGQDVALRCDPISGHVSLYWYRQALGQGPEFLTYFNYEAQQDKSGLPNDRFSAERPEGSISTLTIQRTEQRDSAMYRCASSLVFPGQGAKDTQYFGPGTRLTVL.

This clonotype was found many times. The V call is TRBV3-1, the J call TRBJ2-3, with a possible D match to TRBD2 (7 bases). This CDR3 contains 15 residues. V was trimmed by 8 bases and J by 0 bases, leaving 15 bases between them. In germline, CDR1 is LGHDT, CDR2 YNNKEL (reference sequence). CDR3 nucleotides: TGTGCCAGCTCACACTGGGGGGGCAGCACAGATACGCAGTATTTT. It is translated as CASSHWGGSTDTQYF.

Ten or more counts support this clonotype. The CDR3 end shows no conserved phenylalanine or tryptophan, and so a read error is likely. It is unclear where the CDR3 begins or ends on the DNA, so no DNA is shown, and the CDR3 is as TCRdb lists it. The rearrangement links TRBV20-1 to TRBJ2-3; the DNA was not used to check the table's D call, TRBD2. The CDR3 length equals 10 residues, ends included. Germline V gene lookup returns CDR1 DFQATT and CDR2 SNEGSKA (reference sequence). CDR3 region: CSARLAGGDI.

This chain links TRBV20-1 with TRBJ2-3; 10 bases fit TRBD2. CDR3 length: 17 amino acids. Germline V gene data show CDR1 as DFQATT and CDR2 as SNEGSKA (reference sequence). The V segment lost 4 bases and the J segment 6 bases; nucleotides outside the gene matches: 16. For the CDR3, the DNA is TGCAGTGCTACACCCCCTACTAGCGGGGAGCTCCCGGATACGCAGTATTTT. Translating it yields CSATPPTSGELPDTQYF.

The chain combines TRBV30 with TRBJ2-7; 8 bases are a match to TRBD1. V lost 3 bases and J lost 9; bases outside the gene matches: 19. This CDR3 region has 16 residues. Germline V gene data show CDR1 as GTSNPN and CDR2 as SVGIG (reference sequence). The CDR3 DNA reads as TGTGCCTGGAGGCAAACCGACAGGGGCCGCGATGGTGGGCAGTACTTC. This encodes CAWRQTDRGRDGGQYF.

This clonotype has ten or more counts. V gene TRBV10-3 combines with J gene TRBJ2-7, with a possible D match to TRBD1 (7 bases). The CDR3 is 16 amino acids. V was shortened by 7 bases and J by 4 bases, with 23 bases between the two germline ends. The V gene's germline CDR1 is ENHRY and CDR2 SYGVKD. CDR3 in DNA: TGTGCCATCACAGACAGGGTTACCGGGACTCCTTACGAGCAGTACTTC. Protein product: CAITDRVTGTPYEQYF.

The chain recombines TRBV7-3 with TRBJ1-1; no definite D call. CDR1 is SGHTA and CDR2 is FQGTGA in the germline V gene. This CDR3 is 15 amino acids long. V lost 0 bases and J lost 2, with 10 bases in between. The CDR3, as DNA: TGTGCCAGCAGCTTAACCCGGACGGAAAACACTGAAGCTTTCTTT. Its translation: CASSLTRTENTEAFF.

This clonotype was detected ten times or more. This rearrangement joins TRBV6-1 to TRBJ1-6, with no clear D. CDR1 and CDR2 from the germline V gene are MNHNS and SASEGT. The V end was cut by 2 bases, the J end by 0 bases, with 5 bases between. The CDR3 is 15 amino acids. The CDR3 DNA follows: TGTGCCAGCAGTGAACGGAGCTCCTATAATTCACCCCTCCACTTT. Encoded protein: CASSERSSYNSPLHF.

This clonotype was seen ten or more times. The rearrangement joins TRBV24-1 to TRBJ1-2; D is unresolved. The ends were cut back, 4 bases at V and 4 bases at J, with 15 bases in the middle. The CDR3 has 15 residues. CDR1 is KGHDR and CDR2 is SFDVKD in the germline V gene. The CDR3 bases are TGTGCCACCAGTGAGGGTCAGAGCCAGGTCTATGGCTACACCTTC. Translation: CATSEGQSQVYGYTF.